Each of the 21 T cell receptor beta chains below was sequenced from the same sample in a study of T cells after yellow fever vaccination. One entry per CDR3 protein, called by TCRdb with MiXCR from the 5' RACE reads. The repertoire includes 500,000 to 650,000 distinct CDR3 sequences, roughly an eighth of them detected once, and about 15% sits in the top ten. Here the sequenced sample was PBMCs, taken on the day of the yellow fever booster vaccination. The receptors were sampled from a young man who received the YFV17D yellow fever vaccine.

The V and J genes are TRBV5-1 and TRBJ2-3; D is ambiguous. The CDR3 is 14 residues long. CDR1 is SGHRS and CDR2 is YFSETQ in the germline V gene. The V and J ends lost 1 base and 3 bases respectively, with 9 bases between them. CDR3 loop: CASSLSSRTDTQYF. The CDR3 DNA reads TGCGCCAGCAGCTTGAGCTCGAGGACAGATACGCAGTATTTT.

There are a few counts of this clonotype. The chain uses TRBV28 and TRBJ2-3, with 13 positions matching TRBD2. The V gene's germline CDR1 is MDHEN and CDR2 SYDVKM. V dropped 5 bases and J dropped 5; count of bases not matched to a gene: 10. This CDR3 comprises 17 residues. The CDR3: CASSAQRTSGSGDTQYF. CDR3 bases: TGTGCCAGCAGTGCCCAGAGGACTAGCGGGAGTGGAGATACGCAGTATTTT. The full variable domain, with the rest looked up from reference TRBV28 and TRBJ2-3, is DVKVTQSSRYLVKRTGEKVFLECVQDMDHENMFWYRQDPGLGLRLIYFSYDVKMKEKGDIPEGYSVSREKKERFSLILESASTNQTSMYLCASSAQRTSGSGDTQYFGPGTRLTVL.

This clonotype came up a few times. This rearrangement joins TRBV7-9 to TRBJ2-7, with TRBD2 matching over 8 bases. The trim removed 1 base at V and 7 bases at J, leaving 9 bases unmatched. Per the germline V gene, CDR1 is SEHNR and CDR2 is FQNEAQ (reference sequence). The CDR3 covers 15 residues. The CDR3 sequence is CASSLVSSGPLEQYF. Here the CDR3 DNA reads TGTGCCAGCAGCTTAGTGTCTAGCGGGCCGTTGGAGCAGTACTTC.

This chain uses TRBV20-1 with TRBJ2-7; 7 nucleotides agree with TRBD1. CDR1 and CDR2 from the germline V gene are DFQATT and SNEGSKA (reference sequence). The CDR3 contains 14 residues. Losses at the gene ends were 0 bases for V and 1 base for J; bases not matched to a gene: 3. CDR3 DNA sequence: TGCAGTGCTAGAGAGGGACAGCAGTCCTACGAGCAGTACTTC. Its protein is CSAREGQQSYEQYF.

Ten or more counts support this clonotype. The chain has TRBV7-8 and TRBJ2-1; D is uncertain. The CDR3 runs 12 residues. V gave up 5 bases and J gave up 7 bases, with 9 bases separating them. The V gene's germline CDR1 is SGHVS and CDR2 FQNEAQ. The CDR3 here is CASSPPRNEQFF. CDR3 nucleotides: TGTGCCAGCAGCCCCCCTAGGAATGAGCAGTTCTTC.

In this sample, this clonotype turned up many times. The V gene is TRBV7-2, the J gene TRBJ2-5, with no clear D. Deletions cut 3 bases from V and 5 bases from J, with 10 bases between. CDR3 size: 13 residues. From germline, CDR1 is SGHTA and CDR2 FQGNSA. The CDR3 sequence is CASSFGGAETQYF. The CDR3 region has the DNA TGTGCCAGCAGCTTCGGCGGCGCCGAGACCCAGTACTTC.

This clonotype was detected only a few times. CDR3 sequence reads: CSRNTGLAGETQYF. Here the CDR3 DNA reads TGCAGTCGAAACACCGGACTAGCGGGAGAGACCCAGTACTTC. The chain joins TRBV20-1 to TRBJ2-5; 11 positions match TRBD2. Trimming cost V 8 bases and J 4 bases; bases outside gene matches: 9. Germline loops: CDR1 DFQATT, CDR2 SNEGSKA (reference sequence). CDR3 length: 14 amino acids.

This clonotype was observed a handful of times. The genes are TRBV28 and TRBJ2-1; TRBD2 aligns across 10 bases. Trimming at V came to 6 bases and at J to 4 bases, leaving 12 bases not matched to a gene. The CDR3 is made up of 17 amino acids. Germline V lookup: CDR1 MDHEN, CDR2 SYDVKM. The CDR3 loop reads CASSLTSGTSPYNEQFF. For the CDR3, the DNA is TGTGCCAGCAGCCTTACTAGCGGGACTTCCCCGTACAATGAGCAGTTCTTC.

As concerns this clonotype: One end of the junction fails to match germline, which may point to a read error. The chain has TRBV5-1 and TRBJ2-7; TRBD2 aligns across 13 bases. The CDR3 sequence is 15 residues long. Germline V lookup: CDR1 SGHRS, CDR2 YFSETQ. The CDR3 nucleotides read TGCGCCAGCAGCTCAGGACTAGCGGGAGAGTGGGAGCAGCACTTC. Its translation: CASSSGLAGEWEQHF.

This clonotype was recorded many times. The chain is built from TRBV24-1 and TRBJ2-1; TRBD2 aligns across 8 bases. This CDR3 contains 16 residues. With 3 bases clipped from V and 2 bases from J, the junction kept 5 bases outside the gene matches. Germline lookup yields CDR1 KGHDR and CDR2 SFDVKD. CDR3 sequence: CATSDRAGATYNEQFF. For the CDR3, the DNA is TGTGCCACCAGTGATAGAGCGGGAGCCACCTACAATGAGCAGTTCTTC.

This clonotype appeared a few times. The genes are TRBV6-5 and TRBJ1-3, with 8 bases aligning to TRBD1. CDR1 and CDR2 (germline): MNHEY, SVGAGI. V lost 2 bases, J lost 2 bases, and 2 bases stayed unmatched. The CDR3 is 15 residues long. CDR3 protein: CASSYATGAGNTIYF. CDR3 coding DNA: TGTGCCAGCAGTTACGCGACAGGGGCTGGAAACACCATATATTTT.

This clonotype was recorded at least ten times. The chain joins TRBV20-1 to TRBJ2-1, with D possibly TRBD1 on 5 matching bases. Looked up from germline, CDR1 is DFQATT and CDR2 is SNEGSKA (reference sequence). This CDR3 region has 14 residues. Trimming removed 0 bases from V and 5 bases from J, with 11 bases in between. The CDR3 loop is CSARDGAADNEQFF. The CDR3 region has the DNA TGCAGTGCTAGAGATGGGGCAGCCGACAATGAGCAGTTCTTC.

This chain links TRBV6-5 with TRBJ2-5; a possible D gene is TRBD2 (7 bases). The CDR3 length is 16 residues. Trimming shortened V by 3 bases and J by 5 bases, and 19 bases separated the two germline ends. Germline loops: CDR1 MNHEY, CDR2 SVGAGI. CDR3 nucleotides: TGTGCCAGCAGTTATTTTATCCGAGGGAGGGGGGAGACCCAGTACTTC. Protein: CASSYFIRGRGETQYF.

The chain employs TRBV12-3 or TRBV12-4 and TRBJ2-2; 7 bases fit TRBD2. The CDR3 is 14 amino acids. V lost 8 bases, J lost 6 bases, and 9 bases stayed unmatched. For the CDR3, the DNA is TGTGCCAGCCCCCGGGGCGGGAGTGCCGGGGAGCTGTTTTTT. It codes for CASPRGGSAGELFF.

This clonotype has more than one count but fewer than ten. The rearrangement links TRBV7-9 to TRBJ2-5, with D perhaps matching TRBD2 (5 bases). The V gene lost 10 bases and the J gene lost 4 bases, with 16 bases spanning the gap. This CDR3 is 13 amino acids long. Germline CDR1 and CDR2: SEHNR and FQNEAQ (reference sequence). The chain's CDR3 is CANMPLGRETQYF. The CDR3 DNA follows: TGTGCCAACATGCCCCTGGGGAGAGAGACCCAGTACTTC.

This clonotype was observed a few times. The V gene is TRBV9, the J gene TRBJ2-7, with 7 positions matching TRBD2. Germline values: CDR1 SGDLS, CDR2 YYNGEE. This CDR3 spans 13 amino acids. V dropped 2 bases and J dropped 2; count of bases not matched to a gene: 1. In DNA, the CDR3 is TGTGCCAGCAGCGTGGGGACTACCTACGAGCAGTACTTC. It specifies CASSVGTTYEQYF.

In its sample, this clonotype was seen a few times. The chain combines TRBV4-2 with TRBJ2-3; the D gene could be TRBD1 or TRBD2 (5 bases each). V shed 0 bases and J shed 6 bases, with 13 bases lying between them. Looked up from germline, CDR1 is LGHNA and CDR2 is YNFKEQ. The CDR3 runs 15 residues. Here the CDR3 reads CASSQEAAGRDTQYF. The CDR3 coding sequence is TGTGCCAGCAGCCAAGAAGCGGCAGGGCGGGATACGCAGTATTTT.

This chain links TRBV27 with TRBJ2-1; D is perhaps TRBD2 (5 bases). This CDR3 contains 14 residues. CDR1 is MNHEY and CDR2 is SMNVEV in the germline V gene (reference sequence). Between the trimmed V and J ends, which lost 6 bases and 6 bases, there was a span of 15 bases. The CDR3 nucleotides are TGTGCCAGCAGATCTCGCGGGTGGGGCAATGAGCAGTTCTTC. It specifies CASRSRGWGNEQFF.

The chain joins TRBV5-1 to TRBJ2-1, with D tentatively TRBD2 (6 bases). CDR1 and CDR2 from the germline V gene are SGHRS and YFSETQ. Trimming shortened V by 3 bases and J by 0 bases, and 13 bases separated the two germline ends. The CDR3 is 16 residues long. The CDR3 here is CASSWDLSSSYNEQFF. In DNA form, the CDR3 reads TGCGCCAGCAGCTGGGACTTGAGCAGCTCCTACAATGAGCAGTTCTTC.

This clonotype was counted a few times. V usage is TRBV5-5 and J usage is TRBJ1-1, with a possible D match to TRBD1 (6 bases). V lost 2 bases, J lost 1 base, and 12 bases lay in between. Germline CDR1 and CDR2: SGHKS and YYEKEE (reference sequence). The CDR3 has 15 amino acids. The CDR3 loop reads CASSFSPTGNTEAFF. In DNA form, the CDR3 reads TGTGCCAGCAGCTTTTCCCCGACAGGGAACACTGAAGCTTTCTTT.

The CDR3 bases are TGCAGTGCTAGAGATCGGCTAGCGGGACCCCCCTACAATGAGCAGTTCTTC. Translation: CSARDRLAGPPYNEQFF. This chain uses TRBV20-1 with TRBJ2-1; 9 positions match TRBD2. The CDR3 runs to 17 residues. V trimming: 0 bases; J trimming: 2 bases; junction bases outside the gene matches: 8. The germline V gene has CDR1 DFQATT and CDR2 SNEGSKA (reference sequence).